This T cell receptor beta chain was sequenced for a study of cytomegalovirus exposure and HLA in healthy donors. Findings and limits, study-wide: A later analysis by the authors found several of the most significant clusters apparently linked to common viral pathogens. It is likely that the observed cluster of highly shared sequence variants was a sequencing artifact. Later on, a genetic analysis was performed. It linked a missense variant in DCLRE1C with V- and J-gene trimming of TCR beta.

At the time of sampling, donors were nominally healthy, though unrecorded immune exposures were likely. With 60 Vbeta and 13 Jbeta primers, the PCR was carried out. TCRdb's copy holds only in-frame clones and misses some; the assay was immunoSEQ multiplex PCR. The table has around 90,000 clones, around 73% seen once. On this clone itself: Its antigen remains unknown.

The CDR3 loop spans 14 amino acids. The V and J ends lost 0 bases and 5 bases, in that order; junction bases with no gene match: 4. From germline, CDR1 is MDHEN and CDR2 SYDVKM. Sequencing used PBMCs. This TCR derives from a woman in her 40s in good health and CMV-seronegative. The chain joins TRBV28 to TRBJ2-7; 7 bases are a match to TRBD2. CDR3 in DNA: TGTGCCAGCAGTTTATGGGGGGGGAGCGACGAGCAGTACTTC. Translated: CASSLWGGSDEQYF.